The present T cell receptor beta chain was sequenced within a study of human CD4 T cells and Enterobacteriaceae (dated by TCRdb to about 2020). What the authors observed across the whole study: The only basis for inferring the reactivity of ex vivo clonotypes was matching nucleotide sequences to CFSE-low cultures from the same donors. Ex vivo, broadly cross-reactive clonotypes were observed to appear more expanded than specific clonotypes, with about 55% of the 19 and about 65% of the 34 being found within the top 5%.

The ex vivo total memory CD4+ samples were sequenced at deep level, which gave a detection sensitivity of one cell in 200,000. The QIAamp DNA Micro Kit was used to extract genomic DNA from cell pellets, and spectrophotometry was used to check the DNA quantity and purity. TCR Vbeta CDR3 regions were amplified with the immunoSEQ multiplex PCR assay. Sequencing of amplicons was performed on the Illumina HiSeq platform. Retrieved sequences were 87 nucleotides long and contained the CDR3 region. In the source study's methods: A unique productive TCR Vbeta nucleotide sequence was defined as a clonotype and was quantified by productive template frequency from ImmunoSEQ Analyzer V3.0. Expanded clonotypes were defined by a threshold at the top 5th percentile of each frequency-ranked repertoire. Repertoire overlap was computed as Chao-Jaccard with the R package fossil and visualized by nonmetric multidimensional scaling with the R package MASS. As stored in TCRdb, this immuneACCESS dataset retains in-frame rearrangements with V and J assigned. A fraction of the clones does not appear; measured against another copy, unresolved V genes explain less than half of the discrepancy, and the remainder lacks a known reason. For V, J and clone size, that table is used; D and trimming come from the DNA. This sample is represented by fewer than 35,000 clones; about four fifths of them were singletons. The ten most abundant clones make up more than 0.95% of the sample.

About this clone: The specificity of this receptor is unknown. No base-level quality is on record; no much larger clone is a single base apart.

The CDR3 spans 12 residues, from the cysteine through the phenylalanine. The DNA shown is the 36-base CDR3, in frame from base 1. Looking up the germline V gene yields CDR1 MDHEN and CDR2 SYDVKM. Trimming takes 3 bases from V and 7 bases from J, and the germline ends sit 7 bases apart. Memory CD4+ T cells were FACS-sorted on a FACSAria III to over 95% purity as all CD4+ cells other than CD45RA+CCR7+CD95- naive cells. Blood from healthy donors was obtained from blood donation centers in Switzerland. Total CD4+ T cells and monocytes were enriched by positive selection with CD4 and CD14 magnetic microbeads. CD8+, CD14+, CD16+, CD56+, CD19+ and CD25-bright cells were excluded before sorting. To assess in vivo expansion of bacteria-reactive clonotypes, total memory CD4+ T cells from a couple of blood donors were sequenced directly ex vivo. Isolation of peripheral blood mononuclear cells from donor blood was performed with Ficoll-Paque Plus.

Sample: memory CD4+ T cells from blood. In light of the paper, this sample's cell subset or site label describes: total memory CD4 T cells sorted directly ex vivo, unstimulated. The receptor chain draws on TRBV28 and TRBJ1-5, with the D segment identity uncertain. This receptor was obtained from a human donor in good health. The CDR3 protein sequence reads: CASSLEGQPQHF. The base sequence is TGTGCCAGCAGTTTGGAGGGCCAGCCCCAGCATTTT. Beyond the CDR3, the reference TRBV28 and TRBJ1-5 genes provide the residues; the full variable domain reads: DVKVTQSSRYLVKRTGEKVFLECVQDMDHENMFWYRQDPGLGLRLIYFSYDVKMKEKGDIPEGYSVSREKKERFSLILESASTNQTSMYLCASSLEGQPQHFGDGTRLSIL.